Listed here are 4 T cell receptor beta chains from one sample, sequenced in a study of shared clonotypes between healthy human individuals. This table comes from immunoSEQ multiplex PCR, and its TCRdb copy is limited to in-frame clones, with some not included. The sample has 850,000 to 1,200,000 clones, around four fifths seen once. The specimen was memory CD4+ T cells sorted from blood. Subset meaning: CD45RA-negative fraction. Receptors were obtained from a man between 18 and 35 years old in good health.

As to this clone: The sample contains more than one DNA sequence encoding this CDR3. The genes are TRBV18 and TRBJ2-7; unclear D gene. The CDR3 is 13 amino acids. The V end lost 0 bases, the J end lost 4 bases, and 7 bases lay between the germline ends. Germline CDR1 is KGHSH and CDR2 is LQKENI. This CDR3 reads CASSPPIGYEQYF. Written as DNA, the CDR3 is TGTGCCAGCTCACCACCGATTGGGTACGAGCAGTACTTC.

V usage is TRBV12-5 and J usage is TRBJ1-5; TRBD1 might be the D (5 bases). Trimming pared 1 base from V and 9 bases from J, leaving 16 bases between. Germline assignment: CDR1 LGHNT and CDR2 FRNRAP. The CDR3 covers 15 residues. CDR3 amino acids: CASGLERDRAWPQHF. The CDR3 DNA follows: TGTGCTAGTGGTTTGGAACGGGACCGTGCATGGCCCCAGCATTTT.

This chain joins TRBV10-3 and TRBJ1-1, with no clear D. The CDR3 contains 14 residues. V shed 7 bases and J shed 1 base, with 13 bases lying between them. Per germline, CDR1 ENHRY and CDR2 SYGVKD. CDR3 sequence reads: CAITTTPENTEAFF. DNA for the CDR3: TGTGCCATCACCACCACTCCAGAGAACACTGAAGCTTTCTTT.

A few counts support this clone. The chain is built from TRBV7-8 and TRBJ2-1, with 8 bases lining up with TRBD1. This CDR3 region has 14 residues. With V trimmed by 4 bases and J by 8 bases, 7 bases remained unmatched. Germline CDR1 is SGHVS and CDR2 is FQNEAQ. CDR3 nucleotides: TGTGCCAGCAGCTCCGGGACAGGTAGCCATGAGCAGTTCTTC. This translates into CASSSGTGSHEQFF.